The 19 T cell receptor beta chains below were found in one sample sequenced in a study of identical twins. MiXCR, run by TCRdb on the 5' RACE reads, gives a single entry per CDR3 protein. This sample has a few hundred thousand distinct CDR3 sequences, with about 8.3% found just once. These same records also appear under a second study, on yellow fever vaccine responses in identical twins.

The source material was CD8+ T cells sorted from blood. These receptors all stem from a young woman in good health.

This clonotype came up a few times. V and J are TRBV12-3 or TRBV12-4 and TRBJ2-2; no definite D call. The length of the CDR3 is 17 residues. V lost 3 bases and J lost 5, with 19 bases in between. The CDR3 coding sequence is TGTGCCAGCAGTTTTCCGGCGAGCGCCCTTGGGACCGGGGAGCTGTTTTTT. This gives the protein CASSFPASALGTGELFF.

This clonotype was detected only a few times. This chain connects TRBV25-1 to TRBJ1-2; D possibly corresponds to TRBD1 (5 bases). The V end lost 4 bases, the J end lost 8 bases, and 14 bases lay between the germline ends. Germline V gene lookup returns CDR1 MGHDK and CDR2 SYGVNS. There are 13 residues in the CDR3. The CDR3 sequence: CASSVGQGDGYTF. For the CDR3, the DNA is TGTGCCAGCAGTGTGGGGCAGGGCGACGGCTACACCTTC.

CDR3 loop: CASSGTGGPNYGYTF. The CDR3 coding sequence is TGCGCCAGCAGCGGAACAGGCGGGCCGAACTATGGCTACACCTTC. V and J are TRBV5-1 and TRBJ1-2, with a weak D call TRBD1 (5 bases). Germline V CDR1 and CDR2: SGHRS, YFSETQ. The CDR3 runs to 15 residues. Trimming pared 4 bases from V and 2 bases from J, leaving 15 bases between.

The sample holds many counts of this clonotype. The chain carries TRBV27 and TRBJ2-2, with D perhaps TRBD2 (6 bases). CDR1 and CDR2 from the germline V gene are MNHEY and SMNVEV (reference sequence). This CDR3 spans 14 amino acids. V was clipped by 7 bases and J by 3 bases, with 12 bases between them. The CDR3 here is CASNWGGDTGELFF. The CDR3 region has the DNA TGTGCCAGCAACTGGGGAGGCGACACCGGGGAGCTGTTTTTT.

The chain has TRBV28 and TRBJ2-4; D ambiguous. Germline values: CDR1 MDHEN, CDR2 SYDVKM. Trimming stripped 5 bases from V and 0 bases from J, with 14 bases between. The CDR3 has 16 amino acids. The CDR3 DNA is TGTGCCAGCAGTCCGCGCAACATAGAAGCCAAAAACATTCAGTACTTC. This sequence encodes CASSPRNIEAKNIQYF.

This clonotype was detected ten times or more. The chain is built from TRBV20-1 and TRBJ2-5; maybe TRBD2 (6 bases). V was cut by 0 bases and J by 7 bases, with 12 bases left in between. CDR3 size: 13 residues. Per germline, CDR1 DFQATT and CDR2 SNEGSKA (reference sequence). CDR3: CSARERGGATQYF. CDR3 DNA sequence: TGCAGTGCTAGAGAGCGGGGTGGGGCGACCCAGTACTTC.

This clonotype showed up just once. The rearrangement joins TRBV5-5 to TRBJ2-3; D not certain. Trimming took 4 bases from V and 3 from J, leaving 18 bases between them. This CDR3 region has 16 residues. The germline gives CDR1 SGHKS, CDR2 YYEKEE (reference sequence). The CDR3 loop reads CASSRGDMGVTDTQYF. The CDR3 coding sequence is TGTGCCAGCAGCCGCGGTGACATGGGTGTAACAGATACGCAGTATTTT.

The CDR3 loop reads CSARDGQEAKNIQYF. CDR3 nucleotides: TGCAGTGCTAGAGATGGACAGGAAGCCAAAAACATTCAGTACTTC. V usage is TRBV20-1 and J usage is TRBJ2-4; 7 nucleotides match TRBD1. CDR1 and CDR2 from the germline V gene are DFQATT and SNEGSKA (reference sequence). V trimming: 0 bases; J trimming: 0 bases; junction bases outside the gene matches: 2. CDR3 length: 15 amino acids.

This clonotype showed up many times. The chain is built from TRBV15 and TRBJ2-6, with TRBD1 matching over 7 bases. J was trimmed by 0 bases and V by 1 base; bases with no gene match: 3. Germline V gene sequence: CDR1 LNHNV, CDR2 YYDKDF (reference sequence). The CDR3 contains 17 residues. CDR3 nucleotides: TGTGCCACCAGCAGAGTAACAGGGGACTCTGGGGCCAACGTCCTGACTTTC. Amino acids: CATSRVTGDSGANVLTF.

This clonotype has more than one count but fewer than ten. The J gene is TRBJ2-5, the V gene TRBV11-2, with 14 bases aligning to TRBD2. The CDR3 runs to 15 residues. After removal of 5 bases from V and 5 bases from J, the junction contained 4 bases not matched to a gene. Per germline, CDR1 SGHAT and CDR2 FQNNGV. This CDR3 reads CASSEGLAGVETQYF. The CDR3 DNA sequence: TGTGCCAGCAGCGAGGGACTAGCGGGAGTGGAGACCCAGTACTTC.

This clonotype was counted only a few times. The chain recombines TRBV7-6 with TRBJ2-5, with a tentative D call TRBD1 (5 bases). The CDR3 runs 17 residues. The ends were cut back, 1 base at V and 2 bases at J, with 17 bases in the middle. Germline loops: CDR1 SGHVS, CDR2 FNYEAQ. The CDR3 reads CASSLGGNQGWQETQYF. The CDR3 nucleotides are TGTGCCAGCAGCTTAGGTGGGAACCAGGGCTGGCAAGAGACCCAGTACTTC.

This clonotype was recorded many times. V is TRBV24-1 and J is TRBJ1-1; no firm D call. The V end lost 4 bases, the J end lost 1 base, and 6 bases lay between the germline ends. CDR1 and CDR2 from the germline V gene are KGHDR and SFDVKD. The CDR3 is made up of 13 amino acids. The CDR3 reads CATSESGNTEAFF. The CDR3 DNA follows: TGTGCCACCAGTGAGTCGGGGAACACTGAAGCTTTCTTT.

The CDR3 DNA sequence: TGCAGTGCTAAGCCCCGGGACACCTACGAGCAGTACTTC. Its translation is CSAKPRDTYEQYF. The chain joins TRBV20-1 to TRBJ2-7; tentative D call: TRBD1 (6 bases). Trimming removed 4 bases at V and 2 bases at J, with 12 bases between. This CDR3 has 13 residues. CDR1 DFQATT and CDR2 SNEGSKA come from the germline V gene (reference sequence).

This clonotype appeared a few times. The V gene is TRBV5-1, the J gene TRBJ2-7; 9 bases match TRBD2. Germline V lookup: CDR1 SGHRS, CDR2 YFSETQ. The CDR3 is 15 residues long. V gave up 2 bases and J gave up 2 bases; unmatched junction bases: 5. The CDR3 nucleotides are TGCGCCAGCAGCTTTTCGACTAGCGGAGCCTACGAGCAGTACTTC. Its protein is CASSFSTSGAYEQYF.

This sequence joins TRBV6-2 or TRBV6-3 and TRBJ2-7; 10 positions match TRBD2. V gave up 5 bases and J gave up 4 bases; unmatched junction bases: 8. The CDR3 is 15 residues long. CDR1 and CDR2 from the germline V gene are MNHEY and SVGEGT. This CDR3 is CASSPQTSGIYEQYF. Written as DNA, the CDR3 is TGTGCCAGCAGTCCCCAAACTAGCGGGATATACGAGCAGTACTTC.

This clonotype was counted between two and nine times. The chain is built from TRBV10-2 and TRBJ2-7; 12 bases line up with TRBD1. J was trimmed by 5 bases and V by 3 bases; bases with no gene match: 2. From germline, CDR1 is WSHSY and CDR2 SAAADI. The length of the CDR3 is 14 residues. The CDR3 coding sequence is TGCGCCAGCAGTGATGGGACAGGGGGCCACGAGCAGTACTTC. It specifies CASSDGTGGHEQYF.

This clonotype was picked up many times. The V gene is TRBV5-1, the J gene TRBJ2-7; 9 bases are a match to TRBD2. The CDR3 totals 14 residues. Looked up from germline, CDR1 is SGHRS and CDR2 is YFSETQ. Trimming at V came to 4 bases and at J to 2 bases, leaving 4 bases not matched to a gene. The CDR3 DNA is TGCGCCAGCAGCCCGACTAGCGGAACCTACGAGCAGTACTTC. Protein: CASSPTSGTYEQYF.

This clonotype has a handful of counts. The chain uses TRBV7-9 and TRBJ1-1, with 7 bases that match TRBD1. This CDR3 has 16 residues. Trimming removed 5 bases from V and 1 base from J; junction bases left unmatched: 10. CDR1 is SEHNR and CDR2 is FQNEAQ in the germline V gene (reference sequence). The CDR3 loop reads CASSQGTERRNTEAFF. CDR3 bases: TGTGCCAGCAGCCAAGGGACAGAGAGAAGGAACACTGAAGCTTTCTTT.

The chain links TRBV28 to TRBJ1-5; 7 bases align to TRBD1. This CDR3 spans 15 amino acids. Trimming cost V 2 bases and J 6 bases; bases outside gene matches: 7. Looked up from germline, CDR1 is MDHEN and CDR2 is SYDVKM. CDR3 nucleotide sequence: TGTGCCAGCAGTTTAACCGTTCAGGGGGTTCAGCCCCAGCATTTT. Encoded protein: CASSLTVQGVQPQHF.